This TCR beta chain was recorded in a study of shared clonotypes between healthy human individuals. The method was immunoSEQ multiplex PCR; TCRdb's version includes in-frame clones alone and lacks a portion of them. The table records roughly 1,600,000 clones, around 98.5% of them present only once. V was clipped by 4 bases and J by 0 bases, with 7 bases between them. The CDR3 loop spans 13 amino acids. Per the germline V gene, CDR1 is SGHRS and CDR2 is YFSETQ. The sequence was obtained from a man aged 25-45 years in good health. Sample: naive CD4+ T cells sorted from blood. Regarding subset: CD45RA+ positively selected. This rearrangement joins TRBV5-1 to TRBJ1-2; the D gene is possibly TRBD1 (5 bases). The CDR3 coding sequence is TGCGCCAGCAGCATGACAGCTAACTATGGCTACACCTTC. It encodes CASSMTANYGYTF. Full variable domain (outside the CDR3, taken from reference TRBV5-1 and TRBJ1-2): KAGVTQTPRYLIKTRGQQVTLSCSPISGHRSVSWYQQTPGQGLQFLFEYFSETQRNKGNFPGRFSGRQFSNSRSEMNVSTLELGDSALYLCASSMTANYGYTFGSGTRLTVV.